The text below deals with one T cell receptor beta chain. Its antigen is still unknown. Base qualities are not provided; no much larger clone lies one nucleotide away. Taken with the paper, the label for time point translates to: baseline before first vaccination. Interpreted using the paper, the treatment or condition label stands for: meningococcal conjugate vaccine given as trial control. Samples from vaccinated people were obtained from the UK trials COV001 and COV002, which included a single-blind randomized controlled phase 2/3 trial of AZD1222 (ChAdOx1 nCoV-19) in healthy adults. Trial participant PBMC samples were collected at day 0 and day 28 after the second dose for TCRbeta chain sequencing. The CDR3 regions of human TCRbeta chains were analyzed by immunosequencing. As for how the authors treated the data: TCRs in the repertoires were compared against a reference library of SARS-CoV-2-specific TCRs that had been generated with the MIRA antigen-specificity platform. Breadth was defined as the fraction of unique TCRs that were SARS-CoV-2-associated, and depth was defined as the fraction of total T cells that were SARS-CoV-2-associated. Using the MIRA data, each spike-specific TCR was mapped to the spike region that the TCR reacts to and placed in a CD4 or CD8 class. Log10-transformed breadth and depth values were compared by one-way ANOVA with Sidak's multiple comparisons tests. Sourced from immuneACCESS, this table was stored by TCRdb with only in-frame sequences that have V and J called. A share of the clones is absent; for the studies checked, an unresolved V gene accounts for under half, and the remainder has no known explanation. The V and J calls and the clone size are those of that table, but D and trimming were determined from the DNA. The sample table contains around 120,000 clones; only one count was recorded for approximately 85% of them. The top ten constitute 3.9% of the sample.

The data originate from a study of T cell responses to AZD1222 COVID-19 vaccine (dated by TCRdb to the early 2020s). Background for the entire study: A total of 230 to 250 trial participants underwent TCR sequencing, of whom 207 received two doses of AZD1222 and 26 received two doses of the MenACWY control vaccine. Trial participants were enrolled by age into 18-55, 56-69 and 70-plus year subgroups, with around 150, 28 and 57 TCR-sequenced participants respectively.

Overall study results and their limits: The whole spike protein was spanned by vaccine-associated CD4 TCRs, and dominant responses were seen in regions 160-218 and 743-854. The 56-69-year group was small, and its depth increase did not reach significance, likely because of low power. Participants were mostly white British, with more females than males. The authors suggested clonal diversity may have been underestimated. A significant rise in spike-specific TCR breadth and depth was observed after two AZD1222 doses relative to day 0 and relative to MenACWY recipients. Reportedly, close to half of the unique spike-specific TCRs recognized epitopes lying outside the regions that are mutated in the B.1.351 and B.1.1.7 variants. Conclusions about previously exposed vaccinees were limited because only a handful of AZD1222 recipients were SARS-CoV-2 seropositive at baseline. Because no samples from the day 14 peak response were available, repertoires could be characterized only after the peak T cell response.

Including the terminal cysteine and phenylalanine, the CDR3 comprises 15 residues. The retained sequence is limited to the CDR3, 45 bases, with the frame set at the first base. CDR1 and CDR2 were assigned from the germline V gene as SQVTM and ANQGSEA. Trimming removed 0 bases from V and 4 bases from J, leaving 13 bases between the germline ends. This receptor was obtained from an adult in good health. The sample in question was peripheral blood, obtained on day 0 of MenACWY control vaccination. The sequence is built from TRBV29-1 and TRBJ1-5; no D gene can be assigned with confidence. The CDR3 in this case is CSVEDTVGHNQPQHF. DNA sequence: TGCAGCGTTGAAGATACGGTAGGTCATAATCAGCCCCAGCATTTT.